Listed below are T cell receptor beta chains from one sample, sequenced in a study of blood T cells in healthy people across ages. One entry per CDR3 protein results from TCRdb running MiXCR on the 5' RACE reads. Of roughly 700,000 distinct CDR3 sequences in the sample, 45% to 50% were seen once. Sequenced: blood. These receptors originate from an older woman in good health. Both conserved end residues are part of each CDR3. D genes are given only for firm matches. Only some rows state a clone size, as once, few, many or a class for expanded clones.

>few|TRBD1|TRBV12-3/TRBV12-4|TRBJ1-2
TGTGCCAGCAGTCGAGGACAGGGGGCTCGTGGCTACACCTTC
CASSRGQGARGYTF
>few|NA|TRBV27|TRBJ2-6
TGTGCCAGCAGTACACGGACAGACTCTGGGGCCAACGTCCTGACTTTC
CASSTRTDSGANVLTF
>few|NA|TRBV20-1|TRBJ2-6
TGCAGTGCAAAAACAGGGTCTGGGGCCAACGTCCTGACTTTC
CSAKTGSGANVLTF
>once|TRBD2|TRBV11-2|TRBJ2-1
TGTGCCAGCAGCGCCCCGGGACTAGCGGGAGGAGAGCAGTTCTTC
CASSAPGLAGGEQFF
>NA|TRBD1|TRBV7-9|TRBJ1-2
TGTGCCAGCGGCGTAAGGGGACAGGGGGACGGCTACACCTTC
CASGVRGQGDGYTF
>few|TRBD1|TRBV7-2|TRBJ2-7
TGTGCCAGCAGCTTAAAGACAGGGTTAGGAACCTACGAGCAGTACTTC
CASSLKTGLGTYEQYF
>NA|TRBD2|TRBV12-3/TRBV12-4|TRBJ2-3
TGTGCCAGCACCCGGACTAGCATCCCAGATACGCAGTATTTT
CASTRTSIPDTQYF
>few|TRBD2|TRBV6-1|TRBJ2-7
TGTGCCAGCAGTCCCCCGAGGCGGGAGTACGAGCAGTACTTC
CASSPPRREYEQYF
>few|TRBD2|TRBV7-8|TRBJ2-7
TGTGCCAGCAGCCCTGTAGCGGGAGGGTTCTCCGAGCAGTACTTC
CASSPVAGGFSEQYF
>NA|NA|TRBV20-1|TRBJ1-2
TGCAGTGCCCCCCCTGGGGGCTGGTATGGCTACACCTTC
CSAPPGGWYGYTF
>NA|NA|TRBV6-2/TRBV6-3|TRBJ2-1
TGTGCCAGCAGCCTGGCTGTGAGCCGCGGCAATGAGCAGTTCTTC
CASSLAVSRGNEQFF
>many|NA|TRBV25-1|TRBJ2-1
TGTGCCAGCAAGCCCCTAGGAGGGGCCGACAATGAGCAGTTCTTC
CASKPLGGADNEQFF
>few|NA|TRBV29-1|TRBJ2-2
TGCAGCGTTGTGGGGGCGGCCGACACCGGGGAGCTGTTTTTT
CSVVGAADTGELFF
>NA|NA|TRBV9|TRBJ2-3
TGTGCCAGTTCTCGGGATCAGGGGTCAGATACGCAGTATTTT
CASSRDQGSDTQYF
>few|TRBD2|TRBV29-1|TRBJ2-1
TGCAGCGTTGCGAGGACTAGCGGGAGTCGAGAGCAGTTCTTC
CSVARTSGSREQFF
>NA|NA|TRBV11-1|TRBJ2-3
TGTGCCAGCAGCTTAGGCGGGAAAGGCGGCACAGATACGCAGTATTTT
CASSLGGKGGTDTQYF
>NA|NA|TRBV20-1|TRBJ2-3
TGCAGTGCTAGAGATCGGGGAAGGGGATTTGGAGATACGCAGTATTTT
CSARDRGRGFGDTQYF
>NA|TRBD1|TRBV18|TRBJ2-7
TGTGCCAGCTCACCACCCGGACAGGGGGTCTACGAGCAGTACTTC
CASSPPGQGVYEQYF
>NA|TRBD1|TRBV27|TRBJ1-6
TGTGCCGGCAGTTTGACGACAGGGTCCTATCTCACCCTCCACTTT
CAGSLTTGSYLTLHF
>NA|NA|TRBV12-3/TRBV12-4|TRBJ2-5
TGTGCCAGCAGTTTAAGGGCAGGGCAAGAGACCCAGTACTTC
CASSLRAGQETQYF
>NA|TRBD1|TRBV3-1|TRBJ1-1
TGTGCCAGCACCCCCGGACAGGTGAACACTGAAGCTTTCTTT
CASTPGQVNTEAFF
>once|TRBD1|TRBV28|TRBJ1-5
TGTGCCAGCAGTGGACAGGGGTTCGGGAATCAGCCCCAGCATTTT
CASSGQGFGNQPQHF
>NA|NA|TRBV6-6|TRBJ2-7
TGTGCCAGCACCTACGGGGGCAGAATATACGAGCAGTACTTC
CASTYGGRIYEQYF
>many|NA|TRBV7-9|TRBJ1-2
TGTGCCAGCAGCTTAGTGGACTATGGCTACACCTTC
CASSLVDYGYTF
>NA|NA|TRBV3-1|TRBJ1-2
TGTGCCAGCAGCCAAGAGGCCGGGACTCATGGCTACACCTTC
CASSQEAGTHGYTF
>few|TRBD1|TRBV6-2/TRBV6-3|TRBJ2-7
TGTGCCAGCCAAGGGACAGGGAGCTACGAGCAGTACTTC
CASQGTGSYEQYF
>NA|NA|TRBV20-1|TRBJ2-3
TGCAGTGCTGGGGAGACAGATACGCAGTATTTT
CSAGETDTQYF
>NA|NA|TRBV25-1|TRBJ2-2
TGTGCCAGCAGTGTGGGTTACACCGGGGAGCTGTTTTTT
CASSVGYTGELFF
>NA|NA|TRBV21-1|TRBJ2-5
TGTGCCAGCAGCTCCTCAGAGACTAGTAGGGGATACAATGAGCAGTACTTC
CASSSSETSRGYNEQYF
>NA|TRBD1|TRBV6-5|TRBJ2-7
TGTGCCAGCAGCCGAGCGTGGACAGGGGTTTCCTACGAGCAGTACTTC
CASSRAWTGVSYEQYF
>NA|NA|TRBV4-3|TRBJ2-1
TGCGCCAGCAGCCGGGAGTTTCTTCGGGAGCAGTTCTTC
CASSREFLREQFF
>few|NA|TRBV29-1|TRBJ2-1
TGCAGCGCGGAACAGGACTACAATGAGCAGTTCTTC
CSAEQDYNEQFF
>NA|TRBD1|TRBV6-1|TRBJ2-6
TGTGCCAGCACCCGGACAGGGGGTCCTATCACTGGGGCCAACGTCCTGACTTTC
CASTRTGGPITGANVLTF
>NA|TRBD1|TRBV30|TRBJ2-1
TGTGCCTGGAGTGTAACAGGGGCCGCCAATGAGCAGTTCTTC
CAWSVTGAANEQFF
>NA|TRBD1|TRBV7-3|TRBJ2-5
TGTGCCAGCAGCTCGGGGACAGGGGGCATCAATGAGCAGTACTTC
CASSSGTGGINEQYF
>once|TRBD1|TRBV5-8|TRBJ1-2
TGTGCCAGCAGCTTGAAGGGACAGATAAGGGATCTCTATGGCTACACCTTC
CASSLKGQIRDLYGYTF
>NA|NA|TRBV14|TRBJ2-3
TGTGCCAGCAGCCCGATGGGGGCGAAGGACACAGATACGCAGTATTTT
CASSPMGAKDTDTQYF
>NA|NA|TRBV29-1|TRBJ1-2
TGCAGCGTTGATGAGGGCGGAGGCTACACCTTC
CSVDEGGGYTF
>NA|NA|TRBV5-1|TRBJ2-5
TGCGCCAGCAGCTTGGAGCGCAGGGCAGAGACCCAGTACTTC
CASSLERRAETQYF
>NA|NA|TRBV7-8|TRBJ2-1
TGTGCCAGCAGCTTGTCCATGGGCGGAGGCTACAATGAGCAGTTCTTC
CASSLSMGGGYNEQFF
>few|NA|TRBV4-2|TRBJ1-2
TGTGCCAGCAGCCAAGACGGGAAGGGAGGAAACTATGGCTACACCTTC
CASSQDGKGGNYGYTF
>few|NA|TRBV18|TRBJ2-6
TGTGCCAGCTCACCAGTCGGGGCCAACGTCCTGACTTTC
CASSPVGANVLTF
>NA|TRBD1|TRBV12-3/TRBV12-4|TRBJ2-2
TGTGCCAGCAGCCCGGACAGGGGCGGTAGCACCGGGGAGCTGTTTTTT
CASSPDRGGSTGELFF
>NA|TRBD2|TRBV4-2|TRBJ2-4
TGTGCCAACAGCCAAGAGCCAGGACTAGCGGGAGGGAACATTCAGTACTTC
CANSQEPGLAGGNIQYF
>few|TRBD2|TRBV4-2|TRBJ2-3
TGTGCCAGCAGCCACGGTACAGCGGGAGTTACAGATACGCAGTATTTT
CASSHGTAGVTDTQYF
>NA|NA|TRBV7-2|TRBJ1-1
TGTGCCAGCAGCTCCCAAAGAGACAGGTTGAACACTGAAGCTTTCTTT
CASSSQRDRLNTEAFF
>NA|TRBD2|TRBV29-1|TRBJ2-1
TGCAGCGTTGAAGGGACTAGCGGGAGTAATGAGCAGTTCTTC
CSVEGTSGSNEQFF
>NA|NA|TRBV20-1|TRBJ2-3
TGCAGTGCTAAGGATGCTCGACTTCTCACAGATACGCAGTATTTT
CSAKDARLLTDTQYF
>few|NA|TRBV28|TRBJ2-7
TGTGCCAGCAGTTTACAATCCCCGGGCTACTACGAGCAGTACTTC
CASSLQSPGYYEQYF
>NA|NA|TRBV20-1|TRBJ2-3
TGCAGTGCTAGCCCCGTGACAGATACGCAGTATTTT
CSASPVTDTQYF
>NA|NA|TRBV15|TRBJ2-7
TGTGCCACCAGTCCCGGGAGATCCTCCTACAATGAGCAGTACTTC
CATSPGRSSYNEQYF
>NA|NA|TRBV29-1|TRBJ1-2
TGCAGCGTTGAAGGGGGGGCAGGGGCGATTAACTATGGCTACACCTTC
CSVEGGAGAINYGYTF